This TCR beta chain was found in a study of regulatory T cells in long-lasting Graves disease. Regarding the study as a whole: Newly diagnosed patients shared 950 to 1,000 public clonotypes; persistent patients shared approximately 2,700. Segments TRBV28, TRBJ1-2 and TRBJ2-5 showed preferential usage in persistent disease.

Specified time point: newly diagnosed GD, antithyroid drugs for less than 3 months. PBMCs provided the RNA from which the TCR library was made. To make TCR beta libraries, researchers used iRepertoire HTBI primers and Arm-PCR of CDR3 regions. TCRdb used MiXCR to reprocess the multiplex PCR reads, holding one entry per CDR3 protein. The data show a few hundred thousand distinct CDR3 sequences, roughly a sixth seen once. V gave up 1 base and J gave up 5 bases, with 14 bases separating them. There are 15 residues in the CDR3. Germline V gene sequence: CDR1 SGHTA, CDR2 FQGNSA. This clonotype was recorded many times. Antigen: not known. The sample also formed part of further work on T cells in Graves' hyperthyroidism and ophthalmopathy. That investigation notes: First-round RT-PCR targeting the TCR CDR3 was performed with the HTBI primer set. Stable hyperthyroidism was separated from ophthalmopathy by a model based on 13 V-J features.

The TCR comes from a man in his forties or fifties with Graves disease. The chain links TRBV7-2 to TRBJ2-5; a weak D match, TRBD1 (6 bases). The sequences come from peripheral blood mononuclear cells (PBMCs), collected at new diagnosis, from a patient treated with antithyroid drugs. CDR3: CASSLVGGRRETQYF. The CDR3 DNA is TGTGCCAGCAGCTTAGTAGGGGGAAGGAGGGAGACCCAGTACTTC.